The 20 T cell receptor beta chains reported below all come from one sample, sequenced in a study of blood T cells in healthy people across ages. A second PCR, run for roughly 7 to 12 cycles, used a sample-barcoded 5' primer plus a J-beta primer mix. Each CDR3 protein is one row after TCRdb ran MiXCR on the 5' RACE reads. Counted here are fewer than 950,000 distinct CDR3 sequences, roughly 40% occurring once; the ten biggest clones make up over 10%. Sequenced sample: blood. These receptor sequences come from a man younger than 35 in good health.

This clonotype was seen ten or more times. The chain is built from TRBV12-3 or TRBV12-4 and TRBJ1-2; D unresolved. Trimming stripped 0 bases from V and 7 bases from J, with 15 bases between. This CDR3 spans 15 amino acids. The CDR3 is CASSLAAEDPFGYTF. The CDR3 DNA reads as TGTGCCAGCAGTTTAGCGGCAGAAGATCCCTTTGGCTACACCTTC.

This clonotype was found many times. The chain has TRBV2 and TRBJ2-3; 10 bases are a match to TRBD2. Germline V CDR1 and CDR2: SNHLY, FYNNEI. The CDR3 runs to 16 residues. The V gene end was trimmed by 7 bases and the J gene end by 0 bases; junction bases not matched to a gene: 7. This CDR3 reads CASTVGLAASTDTQYF. The CDR3 DNA reads TGTGCCAGCACCGTTGGACTAGCGGCTAGCACAGATACGCAGTATTTT.

V is TRBV5-5 and J is TRBJ2-7, with 7 positions matching TRBD1. The better agreement between TRBJ2-5 and the DNA end casts doubt on the J call. The CDR3 covers 16 residues. Germline CDR1 is SGHKS and CDR2 is YYEKEE (reference sequence). The CDR3 is CASSLGTAYMGETQYF. CDR3 nucleotides: TGTGCCAGCAGCTTAGGGACAGCTTATATGGGGGAGACCCAGTACTTC.

Worth noting for this clonotype: The junction departs from germline at one end; a sequencing error may be responsible. J is TRBJ2-5 and V is TRBV18; TRBD1 aligns across 10 bases. CDR3 length: 14 amino acids. Germline values: CDR1 KGHSH, CDR2 LQKENI. CDR3 in DNA: TGTACCAGCTCACCAGGGACAGGGGTGAATGAGCAGTACTTC. It yields the protein CTSSPGTGVNEQYF.

J is TRBJ1-1 and V is TRBV14, with D uncertain. The CDR3 sequence is 15 residues long. Trimming cost V 6 bases and J 1 base, with 15 bases left between them. Germline V lookup: CDR1 SGHDN, CDR2 FVKESK. This CDR3 reads CASSPSTTENTEAFF. DNA for the CDR3: TGTGCCAGCAGTCCATCTACCACGGAGAACACTGAAGCTTTCTTT.

The chain joins TRBV5-1 to TRBJ2-3; D unresolved. The CDR3 has 13 residues. The V end was cut by 4 bases, the J end by 6 bases, with 12 bases between. Germline lookup yields CDR1 SGHRS and CDR2 YFSETQ. CDR3 amino acids: CASSVRNSDTQYF. CDR3 nucleotide sequence: TGCGCCAGCAGCGTGAGGAACAGCGATACGCAGTATTTT.

J is TRBJ2-3 and V is TRBV27, with D tentatively TRBD1 or TRBD2 (5 bases each). The V gene lost 5 bases and the J gene lost 0 bases, with 15 bases spanning the gap. From germline, CDR1 is MNHEY and CDR2 SMNVEV (reference sequence). The CDR3 extends over 16 amino acids. CDR3 region: CASSVRGPRSTDTQYF. As DNA, the CDR3 is TGTGCCAGCAGTGTTAGGGGACCTCGGAGCACAGATACGCAGTATTTT.

This clonotype was counted many times. The genes are TRBV20-1 and TRBJ2-3; D is undetermined. Germline values: CDR1 DFQATT, CDR2 SNEGSKA (reference sequence). The CDR3 runs to 12 residues. Trimming took off 4 bases at V and 3 bases at J, with 8 bases between the two ends. The CDR3 region has the DNA TGCAGTGCTACTATCGGGACAGATACGCAGTATTTT. It codes for CSATIGTDTQYF.

As to this clonotype: A read error is possible here, since a much larger clone lies one base away. Here the CDR3 DNA reads TGCAGCGCTGAAGATCGAGTAAATGGCTACACCTTC. Its translation is CSAEDRVNGYTF. The rearrangement uses TRBV29-1 and TRBJ1-2; D unresolved. Germline CDR1 reads SQVTM; CDR2 reads ANQGSEA. This CDR3 comprises 12 residues.

This sequence joins TRBV20-1 and TRBJ1-4, with unresolved D. V dropped 3 bases and J dropped 5 bases, with 16 bases sitting between them. CDR3 length: 15 amino acids. Per germline, CDR1 DFQATT and CDR2 SNEGSKA (reference sequence). The CDR3 sequence: CSARVNRERNEKLFF. The CDR3 bases are TGCAGTGCTAGGGTCAACCGCGAAAGGAATGAAAAACTGTTTTTT.

Ten or more counts support this clonotype. V and J are TRBV7-2 and TRBJ2-5, with D possibly matching TRBD2 (6 bases). This CDR3 spans 13 amino acids. Trimming pared 1 base from V and 5 bases from J, leaving 8 bases between. CDR1 and CDR2 from the germline V gene are SGHTA and FQGNSA. The CDR3 region is CASSLVRGETQYF. CDR3 sequence (DNA): TGTGCCAGCAGCTTAGTCCGGGGGGAGACCCAGTACTTC.

This clonotype has at least ten counts. This CDR3 reads CASSGSRNNEQFF. The CDR3 nucleotides are TGTGCCAGCAGTGGATCTAGAAACAATGAGCAGTTCTTC. The rearrangement joins TRBV27 to TRBJ2-1, with D unclear. CDR3 length: 13 amino acids. CDR1 is MNHEY, CDR2 SMNVEV, per germline (reference sequence). Trimming cost V 5 bases and J 5 bases, with 10 bases left between them.

Regarding this clonotype: A much larger clone is a single base away; this may be a read error. The chain couples TRBV12-3 or TRBV12-4 to TRBJ2-1; D unclear. The CDR3 is made up of 11 amino acids. The germline V and J ends were trimmed by 5 bases and 13 bases, with 12 bases remaining between them. For the CDR3, the DNA is TGTGCCAGCAGTGGTCTGGAGACCCAGTTCTTC. Translated: CASSGLETQFF.

The chain has TRBV5-1 and TRBJ2-3, with 9 bases aligning to TRBD1. J was trimmed by 2 bases and V by 4 bases; bases with no gene match: 11. Germline CDR1 reads SGHRS; CDR2 reads YFSETQ. The CDR3 totals 17 residues. CDR3 bases: TGCGCCAGCAGCGACCTCACTAGGACAGGGGCCACAGATACGCAGTATTTT. It translates to CASSDLTRTGATDTQYF.

CDR3 DNA: TGCAGTGCTAGTATCGAATATAATTCACCCCTCCACTTT. Translating gives CSASIEYNSPLHF. The rearrangement links TRBV20-1 to TRBJ1-6; D is unresolved. The CDR3 extends over 13 amino acids. V was cut by 3 bases and J by 4 bases, with 7 bases left in between. Germline lookup yields CDR1 DFQATT and CDR2 SNEGSKA (reference sequence).

To note about this clonotype: A much bigger clone sits one base away, suggesting this may be a read error. This chain joins TRBV20-1 and TRBJ2-1; 8 bases match TRBD2. The DNA matches TRBJ2-7 better at its end, which makes the J call doubtful. The germline V gene has CDR1 DFQATT and CDR2 SNEGSKA (reference sequence). CDR3 length: 15 amino acids. The CDR3 region is CSAKSGGRSYNEQYF. CDR3 nucleotide sequence: TGCAGTGCTAAGAGCGGGGGTCGCTCCTACAATGAGCAGTACTTC.

In this sample, this clonotype turned up a few times. The chain uses TRBV27 and TRBJ2-2; the D gene is possibly TRBD1 (6 bases). V shed 4 bases and J shed 2 bases, with 17 bases lying between them. This CDR3 contains 17 residues. Germline CDR1 MNHEY, CDR2 SMNVEV (reference sequence). The CDR3, as DNA: TGTGCCAGCAGTTCCAATTTACAGGGTATTAACACCGGGGAGCTGTTTTTT. Translated: CASSSNLQGINTGELFF.

This clonotype occurred a few times. This chain connects TRBV4-2 to TRBJ2-1; no clear D gene. The CDR3 length is 15 residues. V gave up 0 bases and J gave up 7 bases, with 13 bases separating them. Germline lookup yields CDR1 LGHNA and CDR2 YNFKEQ. CDR3 nucleotide sequence: TGTGCCAGCAGCCAAGATCTGTTAGCAAGGAATGAGCAGTTCTTC. As protein: CASSQDLLARNEQFF.

The CDR3 is CATSETSGGAINEQFF. Written as DNA, the CDR3 is TGTGCCACCAGTGAGACTAGCGGGGGGGCGATAAATGAGCAGTTCTTC. V usage is TRBV24-1 and J usage is TRBJ2-1; 14 positions agree with TRBD2. The CDR3 contains 16 residues. The junction had 5 bases not matched to a gene; V was cut back by 4 bases and J by 7 bases. Germline CDR1 KGHDR, CDR2 SFDVKD.

The chain joins TRBV9 to TRBJ2-1, with D perhaps TRBD1 or TRBD2 (5 bases each). The end of the DNA is better explained by TRBJ2-7, so the J call may be wrong. CDR3 length: 13 residues. CDR1 and CDR2 from the germline V gene are SGDLS and YYNGEE. In DNA, the CDR3 is TGTGCCAGCAGCACGGGAAACAGGAATGAGCAGTACTTC. Protein product: CASSTGNRNEQYF.